What follows are 21 T cell receptor beta chains derived from one specimen sequenced in a study of CD4 T cells in relation to SARS-CoV-2 and coronaviruses. The unexposed donors gave CD4+ T cells in about 2010-2019, prior to COVID-19. Isolation of CD4+ T cells took place after about 9 days in culture. Profiling relied on immunoSEQ multiplex PCR, and the TCRdb table lists in-frame clones only, not all of them. The table has 20,000 or so clones, more than 60% seen once; the top ten hold 10% to 15%. No antigen has been identified for these receptors. The sequencing input was CD4+ T cells from PBMCs, cultured in vitro. Receptor source: a human donor in good health.

The CDR3 region is CASSPLGTALDEQYF. In DNA form, the CDR3 reads TGTGCCAGCTCACCACTGGGGACTGCCTTGGACGAGCAGTACTTC. The chain employs TRBV18 and TRBJ2-7; D may be TRBD2 (6 bases). Trimming pared 1 base from V and 5 bases from J, leaving 15 bases between. This CDR3 comprises 15 residues. Per the germline V gene, CDR1 is KGHSH and CDR2 is LQKENI. The full variable domain, completed using reference TRBV18 and TRBJ2-7, is NAGVMQNPRHLVRRRGQEARLRCSPMKGHSHVYWYRQLPEEGLKFMVYLQKENIIDESGMPKERFSAEFPKEGPSILRIQQVVRGDSAAYFCASSPLGTALDEQYFGPGTRLTVT.

The V call is TRBV4-1, the J call TRBJ1-1; maybe TRBD1 (6 bases). The germline V and J ends were trimmed by 1 base and 1 base, with 13 bases remaining between them. Germline CDR1 and CDR2: MGHRA and YSYEKL. The CDR3 runs to 16 residues. In DNA form, the CDR3 reads TGCGCCAGCAGCCAAGTCGAGGCAGGGGAGAACACTGAAGCTTTCTTT. It is translated as CASSQVEAGENTEAFF.

The rearrangement uses TRBV27 and TRBJ2-5; the match to TRBD2 covers 11 bases. The CDR3 sequence is 12 residues long. Germline V lookup: CDR1 MNHEY, CDR2 SMNVEV (reference sequence). The trim removed 6 bases at V and 7 bases at J, leaving 1 base unmatched. CDR3 in amino acids: CASRLAGGTQYF. In DNA, the CDR3 is TGTGCCAGCAGGCTAGCGGGGGGGACCCAGTACTTC.

The chain recombines TRBV30 with TRBJ2-5; tentatively, D is TRBD1 or TRBD2 (6 bases each). Trimming took 2 bases from V and 4 from J, leaving 14 bases between them. This CDR3 region has 14 residues. Per germline, CDR1 GTSNPN and CDR2 SVGIG (reference sequence). CDR3 DNA sequence: TGTGCCTGGAGTAGGGGGGCCCCCCCAGAGACCCAGTACTTC. Its translation is CAWSRGAPPETQYF.

This clone was observed a single time. The chain recombines TRBV27 with TRBJ1-5; tentative D call: TRBD1 (6 bases). CDR1 MNHEY and CDR2 SMNVEV come from the germline V gene (reference sequence). V gave up 4 bases and J gave up 5 bases, with 12 bases separating them. This CDR3 has 14 amino acids. Here the CDR3 reads CASSSSGTYQPQHF. DNA for the CDR3: TGTGCCAGCAGTTCGAGCGGGACATATCAGCCCCAGCATTTT.

V usage is TRBV5-1 and J usage is TRBJ1-1; D is unresolved. The CDR3 is made up of 18 amino acids. Trimming removed 4 bases at V and 0 bases at J, with 22 bases between. Germline V gene lookup returns CDR1 SGHRS and CDR2 YFSETQ. The CDR3 sequence is CASSPGPRGLSMNTEAFF. The CDR3 DNA reads as TGCGCCAGCAGCCCAGGACCTAGAGGGCTGAGCATGAACACTGAAGCTTTCTTT.

This rearrangement joins TRBV7-9 to TRBJ1-5, with D perhaps matching TRBD1 (5 bases). CDR1 and CDR2 from the germline V gene are SEHNR and FQNEAQ (reference sequence). The CDR3 is 11 residues long. The ends were cut back, 5 bases at V and 16 bases at J, with 15 bases in the middle. CDR3 region: CASSRGRAVHF. The CDR3, as DNA: TGTGCCAGCAGCCGGGGACGCGCGGTACATTTT.

The chain has TRBV19 and TRBJ2-1, with D possibly called TRBD1 or TRBD2 (5 bases each). Trimming stripped 4 bases from V and 7 bases from J, with 23 bases between. The CDR3 extends over 17 amino acids. Germline V CDR1 and CDR2: LNHDA, SQIVND (reference sequence). The CDR3 region is CASSRSRDHGVYNEQFF. Here the CDR3 DNA reads TGTGCCAGTAGTAGGAGCCGGGACCATGGGGTGTATAATGAGCAGTTCTTC. The complete variable domain, with remaining parts taken from reference TRBV19 and TRBJ2-1, reads DGGITQSPKYLFRKEGQNVTLSCEQNLNHDAMYWYRQDPGQGLRLIYYSQIVNDFQKGDIAEGYSVSREKKESFPLTVTSAQKNPTAFYLCASSRSRDHGVYNEQFFGPGTRLTVL.

This chain connects TRBV5-1 to TRBJ2-7; possibly TRBD1 for D (5 bases). V shed 1 base and J shed 2 bases, with 10 bases lying between them. This CDR3 has 14 residues. Germline lookup yields CDR1 SGHRS and CDR2 YFSETQ. In nucleotides, the CDR3 is TGCGCCAGCAGCTTGAGTCCAGGGCCCTACGAGCAGTACTTC. Amino acid sequence: CASSLSPGPYEQYF.

This clone has a handful of counts. The chain is built from TRBV6-6 and TRBJ1-2; 8 positions match TRBD1. This CDR3 is built from 13 residues. J was trimmed by 7 bases and V by 7 bases; bases with no gene match: 8. CDR1 is MNHNY and CDR2 is SVGAGI in the germline V gene (reference sequence). The CDR3 sequence is CASMVRGHSGYTF. The CDR3 DNA is TGTGCCAGCATGGTCAGGGGGCATAGTGGCTACACCTTC.

In this sample, this clone turned up a few times. The chain employs TRBV5-4 and TRBJ2-3, with 7 bases lining up with TRBD1. Trimming removed 4 bases from V and 3 bases from J; junction bases left unmatched: 14. CDR3 length: 17 amino acids. Germline CDR1 is SGHNT and CDR2 is YYREEE (reference sequence). The CDR3 here is CASSPPTRQGRTDTQYF. Written as DNA, the CDR3 is TGTGCCAGCAGCCCACCGACCAGACAGGGAAGGACAGATACGCAGTATTTT.

By frequency in the sample, this clone is large. This chain joins TRBV30 and TRBJ1-5; weak D call: TRBD1 (5 bases). Trimming left V 0 bases short and J 2 bases short, with 11 bases between. The CDR3 is 15 residues long. The germline CDR1 and CDR2 sequences are GTSNPN and SVGIG (reference sequence). The DNA for the CDR3 is TGTGCCTGGAGTGTACCCGGGACGGGCAATCAGCCCCAGCATTTT. It is translated as CAWSVPGTGNQPQHF.

The chain couples TRBV30 to TRBJ1-2; 9 bases line up with TRBD1. Germline lookup yields CDR1 GTSNPN and CDR2 SVGIG (reference sequence). This CDR3 has 14 residues. V dropped 5 bases and J dropped 7; count of bases not matched to a gene: 11. CDR3 sequence (DNA): TGTGCCTGGGCCCCACACAGGGGGCAGGGTGGCTACACCTTC. It codes for CAWAPHRGQGGYTF.

The genes are TRBV7-9 and TRBJ1-5; no clear D gene. Trimming stripped 1 base from V and 6 bases from J, with 4 bases between. This CDR3 region has 12 residues. Looked up from germline, CDR1 is SEHNR and CDR2 is FQNEAQ (reference sequence). The CDR3 DNA reads as TGTGCCAGCAGCTTAGGGGGTCAGCCCCAGCATTTT. This sequence encodes CASSLGGQPQHF.

The V call is TRBV2, the J call TRBJ1-1; a possible D gene is TRBD1 (5 bases). The germline V gene encodes CDR1 SNHLY and CDR2 FYNNEI. The CDR3 is 13 residues long. The V end lost 3 bases, the J end lost 1 base, and 6 bases lay between the germline ends. DNA for the CDR3: TGTGCCAGCAGTGACCAGGGGAACACTGAAGCTTTCTTT. Encoded protein: CASSDQGNTEAFF.

The V gene is TRBV5-3, the J gene TRBJ1-6; weak D call: TRBD1 (5 bases). TRBV5-3 is given ORF status, its function remaining uncertain. Trimming shortened V by 4 bases and J by 0 bases, and 14 bases separated the two germline ends. The CDR3 contains 17 residues. The CDR3 nucleotides read TGTGCCAGAAGCCAGGGTCCACAGAGCTCCTATAATTCACCCCTCCACTTT. This codes for CARSQGPQSSYNSPLHF.

The rearrangement links TRBV6-5 to TRBJ2-1; 11 bases line up with TRBD2. The V gene's germline CDR1 is MNHEY and CDR2 SVGAGI. This CDR3 has 15 amino acids. The V and J ends lost 0 bases and 9 bases, in that order; junction bases with no gene match: 4. CDR3 in amino acids: CASSYSILAGGEQFF. CDR3 nucleotides: TGTGCCAGCAGTTACTCTATTCTAGCGGGAGGTGAGCAGTTCTTC.

This sequence joins TRBV12-2 and TRBJ2-1; TRBD2, the table's D call, was not compared with the DNA. TRBV12-2 represents a pseudogene. The CDR3 runs to 18 residues. The CDR3 DNA reads TGTGCAAGTCGCTTAGCGTTCCTAGCGGGTAAAAAATACAATGAGCAGTTCTTC. It encodes CASRLAFLAGKKYNEQFF.

This rearrangement joins TRBV5-1 to TRBJ1-6; TRBD1 matches at 8 bases. The CDR3 consists of 17 residues. The V gene end was trimmed by 0 bases and the J gene end by 3 bases; junction bases not matched to a gene: 5. Germline CDR1 reads SGHRS; CDR2 reads YFSETQ. CDR3 DNA sequence: TGCGCCAGCAGCTTGGGGGACAGGATTTTCTATAATTCACCCCTCCACTTT. It codes for CASSLGDRIFYNSPLHF.

The gene calls are TRBV2 and TRBJ2-3; D is unresolved. CDR3 length equals 14 residues. Trimming took off 1 base at V and 4 bases at J, with 9 bases between the two ends. Germline assignment: CDR1 SNHLY and CDR2 FYNNEI. CDR3 sequence (DNA): TGTGCCAGCAGTGAAGAGGGCCTTTCAGATACGCAGTATTTT. This translates into CASSEEGLSDTQYF.

The J gene is TRBJ1-2, the V gene TRBV14; TRBD1 matches at 7 bases. This CDR3 is 13 amino acids long. Trimming at V came to 4 bases and at J to 3 bases, leaving 2 bases not matched to a gene. Germline V gene lookup returns CDR1 SGHDN and CDR2 FVKESK. DNA of the CDR3: TGTGCCAGCAGCCCGACAGGGTACTATGGCTACACCTTC. Protein: CASSPTGYYGYTF.